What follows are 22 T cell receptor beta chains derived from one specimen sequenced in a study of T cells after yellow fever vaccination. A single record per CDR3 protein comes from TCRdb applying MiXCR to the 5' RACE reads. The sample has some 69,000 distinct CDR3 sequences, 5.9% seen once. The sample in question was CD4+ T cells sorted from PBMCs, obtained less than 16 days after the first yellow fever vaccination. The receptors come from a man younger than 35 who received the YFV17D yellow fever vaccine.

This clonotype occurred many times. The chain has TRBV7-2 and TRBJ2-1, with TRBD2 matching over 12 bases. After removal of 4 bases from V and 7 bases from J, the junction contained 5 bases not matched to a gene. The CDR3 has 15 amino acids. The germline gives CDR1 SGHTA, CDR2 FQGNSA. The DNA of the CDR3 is TGTGCCAGCAGCTGGACTAGCGGGGTTAGGAATGAGCAGTTCTTC. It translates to CASSWTSGVRNEQFF.

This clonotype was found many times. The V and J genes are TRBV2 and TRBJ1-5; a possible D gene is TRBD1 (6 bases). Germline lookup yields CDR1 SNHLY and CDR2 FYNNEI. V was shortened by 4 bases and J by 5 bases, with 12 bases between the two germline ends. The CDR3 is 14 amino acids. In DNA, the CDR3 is TGTGCCAGCAGTGGGGACATTCAACATCAGCCCCAGCATTTT. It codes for CASSGDIQHQPQHF.

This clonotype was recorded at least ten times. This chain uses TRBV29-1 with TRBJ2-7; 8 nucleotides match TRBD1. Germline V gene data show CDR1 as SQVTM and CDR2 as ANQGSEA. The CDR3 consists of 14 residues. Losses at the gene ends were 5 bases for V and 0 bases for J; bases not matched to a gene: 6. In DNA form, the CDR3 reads TGCAGCGTTTCCTGGACAGGGAGCTCCTACGAGCAGTACTTC. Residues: CSVSWTGSSYEQYF.

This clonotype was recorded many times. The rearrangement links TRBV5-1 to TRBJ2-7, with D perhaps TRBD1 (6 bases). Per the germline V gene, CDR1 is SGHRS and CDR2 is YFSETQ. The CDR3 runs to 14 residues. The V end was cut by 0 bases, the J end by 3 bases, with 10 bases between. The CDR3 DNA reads TGCGCCAGCAGCTTGGGGCCAGGGGACTACGAGCAGTACTTC. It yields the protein CASSLGPGDYEQYF.

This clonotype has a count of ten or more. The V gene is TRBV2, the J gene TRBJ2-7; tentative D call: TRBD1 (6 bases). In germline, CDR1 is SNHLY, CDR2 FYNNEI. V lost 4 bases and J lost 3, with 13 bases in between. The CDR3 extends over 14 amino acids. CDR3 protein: CASSVSQGNYEQYV. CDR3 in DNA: TGTGCCAGCAGTGTATCCCAGGGGAACTACGAGCAGTACGTC.

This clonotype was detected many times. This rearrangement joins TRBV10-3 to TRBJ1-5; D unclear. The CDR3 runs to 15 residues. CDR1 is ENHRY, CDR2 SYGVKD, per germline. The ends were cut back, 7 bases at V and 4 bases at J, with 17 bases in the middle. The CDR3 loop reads CAITAEPGRNQPQHF. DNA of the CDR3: TGTGCCATCACGGCGGAACCCGGGAGGAATCAGCCCCAGCATTTT.

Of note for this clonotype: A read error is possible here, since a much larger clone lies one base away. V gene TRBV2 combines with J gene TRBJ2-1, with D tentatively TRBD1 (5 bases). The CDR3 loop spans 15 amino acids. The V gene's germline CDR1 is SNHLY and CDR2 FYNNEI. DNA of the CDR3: TGTGCCAGCAGTGAAGACAGGAGCTCCCACAATGAGCAGTTCTTC. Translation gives CASSEDRSSHNEQFF. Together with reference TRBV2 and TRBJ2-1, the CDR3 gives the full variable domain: EPEVTQTPSHQVTQMGQEVILRCVPISNHLYFYWYRQILGQKVEFLVSFYNNEISEKSEIFDDQFSVERPDGSNFTLKIRSTKLEDSAMYFCASSEDRSSHNEQFFGPGTRLTVL.

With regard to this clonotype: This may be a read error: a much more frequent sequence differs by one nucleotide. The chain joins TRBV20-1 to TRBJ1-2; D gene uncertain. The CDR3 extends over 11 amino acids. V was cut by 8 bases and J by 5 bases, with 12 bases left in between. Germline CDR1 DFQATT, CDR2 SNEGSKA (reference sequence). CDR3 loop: CSSTSKYGYTF. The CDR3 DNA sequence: TGCAGTTCGACCTCGAAGTATGGCTACACCTTC.

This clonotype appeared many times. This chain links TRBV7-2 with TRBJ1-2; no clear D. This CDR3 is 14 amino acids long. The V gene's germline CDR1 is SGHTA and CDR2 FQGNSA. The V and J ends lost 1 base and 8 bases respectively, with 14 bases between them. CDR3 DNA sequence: TGTGCCAGCAGCTTAGTCGGCCAGACCCCCGGCTACACCTTC. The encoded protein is CASSLVGQTPGYTF.

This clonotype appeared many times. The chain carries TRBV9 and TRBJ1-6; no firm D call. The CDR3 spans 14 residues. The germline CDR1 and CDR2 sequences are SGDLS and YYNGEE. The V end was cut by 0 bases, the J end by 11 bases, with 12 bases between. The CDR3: CASSVDNSGAPLHF. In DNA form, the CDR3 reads TGTGCCAGCAGCGTAGACAATTCCGGCGCACCCCTCCACTTT.

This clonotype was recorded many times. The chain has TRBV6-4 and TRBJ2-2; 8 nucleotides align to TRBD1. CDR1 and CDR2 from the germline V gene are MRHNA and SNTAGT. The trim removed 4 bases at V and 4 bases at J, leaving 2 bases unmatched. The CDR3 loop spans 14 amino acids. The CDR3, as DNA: TGTGCCAGCAGTGCCCAGGGGGCCACCGGGGAGCTGTTTTTT. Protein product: CASSAQGATGELFF.

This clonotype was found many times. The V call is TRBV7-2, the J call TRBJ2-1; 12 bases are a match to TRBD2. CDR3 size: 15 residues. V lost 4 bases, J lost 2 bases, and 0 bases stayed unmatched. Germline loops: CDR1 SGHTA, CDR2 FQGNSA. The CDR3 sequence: CASSSSGGAYNEQFF. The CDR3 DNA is TGTGCCAGCAGCTCTAGCGGGGGGGCCTACAATGAGCAGTTCTTC.

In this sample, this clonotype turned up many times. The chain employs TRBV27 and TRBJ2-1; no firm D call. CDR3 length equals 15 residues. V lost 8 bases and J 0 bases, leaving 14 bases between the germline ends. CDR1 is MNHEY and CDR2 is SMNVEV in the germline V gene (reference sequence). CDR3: CASLARWSSYNEQFF. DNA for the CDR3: TGTGCCAGCCTCGCTCGTTGGAGCTCCTACAATGAGCAGTTCTTC.

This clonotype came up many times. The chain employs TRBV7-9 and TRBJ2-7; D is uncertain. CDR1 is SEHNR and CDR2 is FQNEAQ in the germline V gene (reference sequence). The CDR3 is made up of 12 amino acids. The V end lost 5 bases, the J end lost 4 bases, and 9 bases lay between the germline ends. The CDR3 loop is CASSLTVYEQYV. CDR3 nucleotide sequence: TGTGCCAGCAGCCTTACGGTATACGAGCAGTACGTC.

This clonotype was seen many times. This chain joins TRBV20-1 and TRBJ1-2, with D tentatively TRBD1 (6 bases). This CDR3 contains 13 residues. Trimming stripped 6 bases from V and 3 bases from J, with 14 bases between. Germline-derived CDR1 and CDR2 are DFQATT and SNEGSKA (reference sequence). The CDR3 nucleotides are TGCAGTGCCCTAGTAGAGGGGGACTATGGCTACACCTTC. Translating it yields CSALVEGDYGYTF.

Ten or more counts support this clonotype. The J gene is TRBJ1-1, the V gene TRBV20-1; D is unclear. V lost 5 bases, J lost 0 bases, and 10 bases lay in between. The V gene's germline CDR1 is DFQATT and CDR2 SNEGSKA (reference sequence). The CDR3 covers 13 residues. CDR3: CSALESMNTEAFF. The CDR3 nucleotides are TGCAGTGCTCTAGAGTCGATGAACACTGAAGCTTTCTTT.

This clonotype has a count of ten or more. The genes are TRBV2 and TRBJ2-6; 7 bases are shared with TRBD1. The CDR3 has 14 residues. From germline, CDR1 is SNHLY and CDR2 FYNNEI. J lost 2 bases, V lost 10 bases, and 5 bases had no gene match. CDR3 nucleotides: TGTGCCACACAGGGGAACCCTGGGGCCAACGTCCTGACTTTC. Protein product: CATQGNPGANVLTF.

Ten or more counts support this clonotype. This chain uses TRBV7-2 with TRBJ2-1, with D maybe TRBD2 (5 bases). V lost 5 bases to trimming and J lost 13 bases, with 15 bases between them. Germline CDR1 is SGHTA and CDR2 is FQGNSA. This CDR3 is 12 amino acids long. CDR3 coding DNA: TGTGCCAGCAGCCTGATCTTCGGGGTTCAGTTCTTC. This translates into CASSLIFGVQFF. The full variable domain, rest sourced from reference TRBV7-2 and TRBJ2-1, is GAGVSQSPSNKVTEKGKDVELRCDPISGHTALYWYRQSLGQGLEFLIYFQGNSAPDKSGLPSDRFSAERTGGSVSTLTIQRTQQEDSAVYLCASSLIFGVQFFGPGTRLTVL.

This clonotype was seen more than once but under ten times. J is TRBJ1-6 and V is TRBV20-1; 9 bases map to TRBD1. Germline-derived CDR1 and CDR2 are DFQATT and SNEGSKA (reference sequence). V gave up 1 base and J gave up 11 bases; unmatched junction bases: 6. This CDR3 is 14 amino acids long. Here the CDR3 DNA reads TGCAGTGCTAGAGCCGGGACAGGGATTACACCCCTCCACTTT. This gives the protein CSARAGTGITPLHF.

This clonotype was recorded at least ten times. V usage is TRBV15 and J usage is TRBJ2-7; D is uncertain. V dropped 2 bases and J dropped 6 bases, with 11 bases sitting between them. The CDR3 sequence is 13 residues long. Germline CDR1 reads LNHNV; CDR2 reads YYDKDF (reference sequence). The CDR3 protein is CATSRQYQSEQYV. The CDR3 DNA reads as TGTGCCACCAGCAGACAGTACCAGAGCGAGCAGTACGTC.

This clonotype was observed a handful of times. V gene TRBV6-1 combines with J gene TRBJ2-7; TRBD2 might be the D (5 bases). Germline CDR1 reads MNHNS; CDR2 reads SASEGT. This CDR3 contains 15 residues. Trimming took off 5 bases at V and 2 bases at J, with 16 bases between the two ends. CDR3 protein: CASSTPDGGTYEQYV. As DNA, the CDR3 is TGTGCCAGCAGTACCCCGGACGGAGGTACCTACGAGCAGTACGTC.

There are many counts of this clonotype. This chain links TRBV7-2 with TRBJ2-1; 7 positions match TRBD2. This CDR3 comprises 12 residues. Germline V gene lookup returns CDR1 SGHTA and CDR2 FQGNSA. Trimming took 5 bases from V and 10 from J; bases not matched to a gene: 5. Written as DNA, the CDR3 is TGTGCCAGCAGCCGCTCGACTAGCGAGCAGTTCTTC. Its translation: CASSRSTSEQFF.